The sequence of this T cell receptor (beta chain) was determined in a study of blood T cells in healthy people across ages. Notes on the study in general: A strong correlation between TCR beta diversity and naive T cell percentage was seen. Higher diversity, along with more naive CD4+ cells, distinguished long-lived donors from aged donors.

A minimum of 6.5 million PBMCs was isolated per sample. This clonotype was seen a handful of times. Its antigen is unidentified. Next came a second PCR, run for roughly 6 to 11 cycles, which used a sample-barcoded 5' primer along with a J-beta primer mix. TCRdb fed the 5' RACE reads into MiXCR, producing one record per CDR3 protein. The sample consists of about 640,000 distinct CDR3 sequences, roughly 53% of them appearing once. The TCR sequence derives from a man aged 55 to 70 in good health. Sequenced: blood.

The CDR3 sequence is CASRRRQGGSYEQYF. The DNA of the CDR3 is TGTGCCAGCAGACGTCGACAGGGTGGGTCCTACGAGCAGTACTTC. The chain employs TRBV27 and TRBJ2-7, with TRBD1 identical over 7 bases. The germline gives CDR1 MNHEY, CDR2 SMNVEV (reference sequence). J was trimmed by 1 base and V by 6 bases; bases with no gene match: 9. The CDR3 sequence is 15 residues long.